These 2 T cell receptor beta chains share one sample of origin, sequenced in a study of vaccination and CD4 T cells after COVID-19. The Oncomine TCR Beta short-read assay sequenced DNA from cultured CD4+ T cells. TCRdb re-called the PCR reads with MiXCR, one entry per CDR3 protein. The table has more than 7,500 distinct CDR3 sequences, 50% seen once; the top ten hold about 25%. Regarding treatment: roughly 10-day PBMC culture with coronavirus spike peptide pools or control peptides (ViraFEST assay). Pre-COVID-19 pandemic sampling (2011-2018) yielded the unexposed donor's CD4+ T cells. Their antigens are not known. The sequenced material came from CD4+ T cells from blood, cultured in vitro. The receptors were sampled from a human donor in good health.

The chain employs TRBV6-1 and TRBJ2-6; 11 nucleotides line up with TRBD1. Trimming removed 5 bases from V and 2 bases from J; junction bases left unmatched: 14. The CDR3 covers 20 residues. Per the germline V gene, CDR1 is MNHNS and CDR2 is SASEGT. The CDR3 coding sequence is TGTGCCAGCAGTCGTTACCCAACCCGGACAGGGGGCCCTGGGGCCAACGTCCTGACTTTC. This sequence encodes CASSRYPTRTGGPGANVLTF.

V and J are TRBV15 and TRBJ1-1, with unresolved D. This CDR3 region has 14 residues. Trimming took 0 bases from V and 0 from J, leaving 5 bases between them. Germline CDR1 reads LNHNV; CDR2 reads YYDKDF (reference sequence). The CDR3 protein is CATSRERLNTEAFF. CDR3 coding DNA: TGTGCCACCAGCAGAGAACGGCTGAACACTGAAGCTTTCTTT. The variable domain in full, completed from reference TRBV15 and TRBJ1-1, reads DAMVIQNPRYQVTQFGKPVTLSCSQTLNHNVMYWYQQKSSQAPKLLFHYYDKDFNNEADTPDNFQSRRPNTSFCFLDIRSPGLGDTAMYLCATSRERLNTEAFFGQGTRLTVV.